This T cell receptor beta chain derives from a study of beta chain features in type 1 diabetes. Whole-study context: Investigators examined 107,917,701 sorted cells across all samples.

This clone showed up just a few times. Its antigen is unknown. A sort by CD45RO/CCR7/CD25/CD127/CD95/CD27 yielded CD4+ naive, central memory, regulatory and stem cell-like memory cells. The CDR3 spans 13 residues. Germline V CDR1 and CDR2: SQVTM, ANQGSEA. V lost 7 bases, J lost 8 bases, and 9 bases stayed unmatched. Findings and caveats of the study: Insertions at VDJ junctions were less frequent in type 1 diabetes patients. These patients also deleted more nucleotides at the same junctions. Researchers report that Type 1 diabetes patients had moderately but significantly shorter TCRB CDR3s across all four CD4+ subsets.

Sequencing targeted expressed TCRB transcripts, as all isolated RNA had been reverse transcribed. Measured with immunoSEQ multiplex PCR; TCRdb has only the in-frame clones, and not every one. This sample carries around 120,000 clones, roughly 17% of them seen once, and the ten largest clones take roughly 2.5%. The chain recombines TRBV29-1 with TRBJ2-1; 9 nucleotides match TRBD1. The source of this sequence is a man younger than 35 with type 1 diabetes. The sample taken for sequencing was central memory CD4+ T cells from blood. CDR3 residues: CSGSGTGIDEQFF. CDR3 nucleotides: TGCAGCGGCAGTGGGACAGGGATCGATGAGCAGTTCTTC.